The entry below gives a single TCR beta chain sequence along with its context. The source of the sample is a study of blood T cells in healthy people across ages. With a J-beta primer mix and a sample-barcoded 5' primer, a second PCR ran about 7 to 12 cycles. TCRdb analysed the 5' RACE reads with MiXCR anew, one entry per CDR3 protein. The sample yields approximately 960,000 distinct CDR3 sequences, about 29% seen once. The authors extracted at least 5.5 micrograms of total RNA per sample. This same sample was also taken into another study, of T cells of mothers and their children.

This TCR was recovered from a woman aged 40-49 years in good health. Sequenced: blood.

DNA for the CDR3: TGTGCCAGCAGTGGTAGTACTATGAACACTGAAGCTTTCTTT. It yields the protein CASSGSTMNTEAFF. V and J are TRBV12-3 or TRBV12-4 and TRBJ1-1, with D uncertain. Trimming left V 5 bases short and J 0 bases short, with 10 bases between. CDR3 length: 14 amino acids.